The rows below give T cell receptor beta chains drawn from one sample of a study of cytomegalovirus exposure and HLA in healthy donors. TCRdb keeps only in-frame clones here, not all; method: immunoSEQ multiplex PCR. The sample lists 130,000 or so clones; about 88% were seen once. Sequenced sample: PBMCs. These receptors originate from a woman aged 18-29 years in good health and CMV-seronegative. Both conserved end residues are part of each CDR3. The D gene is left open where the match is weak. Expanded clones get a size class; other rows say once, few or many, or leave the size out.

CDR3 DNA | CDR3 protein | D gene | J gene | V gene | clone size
TGTGCCAGCAGCAGGGACTTCGACTATGGCTACACCTTC | CASSRDFDYGYTF | - | TRBJ1-2 | TRBV5-6 | -
TGTGCCAGCAGCTTGGATGTCGCTCTGAGGCCCCTCCACTTT | CASSLDVALRPLHF | - | TRBJ1-6 | TRBV5-5 | -
TGCAGCGGGCGCTGGGGCGGAAATACGCAGTATTTT | CSGRWGGNTQYF | - | TRBJ2-3 | TRBV29-1 | -
TGTGCCAGTAGTGCAGAGTCTACAGGGACCTACAATGAGCAGTTCTTC | CASSAESTGTYNEQFF | - | TRBJ2-1 | TRBV19 | -
TGTGCCAGCAGCGTACAGGGTTCGGACACCGGGGAGCTGTTTTTT | CASSVQGSDTGELFF | - | TRBJ2-2 | TRBV2 | -
TGTGCCAGCAGTTACTCCAGCGGGGGGTGGTACGAGCAGTACTTC | CASSYSSGGWYEQYF | TRBD2 | TRBJ2-7 | TRBV6-6 | -
TGTGCCAGCAGCTTAGTAGGTCAGGGCGGCTACACCTTC | CASSLVGQGGYTF | - | TRBJ1-2 | TRBV7-2 | -
TGTGCCAGCAGTTATGGGACAGGGGGGAGCACTGAAGCTTTCTTT | CASSYGTGGSTEAFF | TRBD1 | TRBJ1-1 | TRBV5-6 | -
TGTGCCAGCAGATCCCGGGACAGGGGGGTTGGAGAGACCCAGTACTTC | CASRSRDRGVGETQYF | TRBD1 | TRBJ2-5 | TRBV11-1 | -
TGTGCCAGCAGTTGGGGACAGGGAGGCCAGCCCCAGCATTTT | CASSWGQGGQPQHF | TRBD1 | TRBJ1-5 | TRBV6-5 | once
TGTGCCAGCAGCGGGTCGGGTCGGGAGACCCAGTACTTC | CASSGSGRETQYF | - | TRBJ2-5 | TRBV7-6 | -
TGTGCCAGCAGTTACAGCGCAGGGGGCGCCCCCTACGAGCAGTACTTC | CASSYSAGGAPYEQYF | TRBD1 | TRBJ2-7 | TRBV6-5 | -
TGTGCCAGCAGTTTAAGCCATCGGCGGCACTATGGCTACACCTTC | CASSLSHRRHYGYTF | - | TRBJ1-2 | TRBV6-5 | few
TGTGCCAGCCTCCGGGGGGCGAACACTGAAGCTTTCTTT | CASLRGANTEAFF | - | TRBJ1-1 | TRBV18 | once
TGTGCCAGCAGCTTAGGGAGCCGTGGGCTAGCGGAGACCTACGAGCAGTACTTC | CASSLGSRGLAETYEQYF | TRBD2 | TRBJ2-7 | TRBV7-2 | -
TGTGCCAGCAGCCGGTCGACAGGGGGGGCCAAAAACATTCAGTACTTC | CASSRSTGGAKNIQYF | TRBD1 | TRBJ2-4 | TRBV28 | -
TGTGCCAGTAGTATCTCGCCGGAGCAGAGTTTCTATGGCTACACCTTC | CASSISPEQSFYGYTF | - | TRBJ1-2 | TRBV19 | -
TGTGCCAGCATATGGCAGGGGTTCGACTATGGCTACACCTTC | CASIWQGFDYGYTF | - | TRBJ1-2 | TRBV5-6 | -
TGTGCCAGCTCACCACAAGGGCGGGACACTGAAGCTTTCTTT | CASSPQGRDTEAFF | - | TRBJ1-1 | TRBV18 | -
TGTGCCAGCGGAGTTATAACCGGGGAGCTGTTTTTT | CASGVITGELFF | - | TRBJ2-2 | TRBV7-8 | -
TGTGCCAGCAGTGATGTGGGACAGAACTTTTACAATGAGCAGTTCTTC | CASSDVGQNFYNEQFF | TRBD1 | TRBJ2-1 | TRBV2 | -